This TCR beta chain was captured by sequencing in a study of shared clonotypes between healthy human individuals. V gave up 2 bases and J gave up 3 bases, with 1 base separating them. Germline CDR1 is SGHVS and CDR2 is FQNEAQ. The CDR3 loop spans 11 amino acids. Generated by immunoSEQ multiplex PCR, the TCRdb table keeps only in-frame clones and is missing some. The table lists some 530,000 clones, roughly 80% of them singletons. Material: PBMCs. The chain joins TRBV7-8 to TRBJ1-1; no clear D. This TCR was sampled from a woman in her 40s in good health. Some clones in this sample may be carry-over from other donors' samples. The CDR3 bases are TGTGCCAGCAGCTTATACACTGAAGCTTTCTTT. Protein: CASSLYTEAFF.